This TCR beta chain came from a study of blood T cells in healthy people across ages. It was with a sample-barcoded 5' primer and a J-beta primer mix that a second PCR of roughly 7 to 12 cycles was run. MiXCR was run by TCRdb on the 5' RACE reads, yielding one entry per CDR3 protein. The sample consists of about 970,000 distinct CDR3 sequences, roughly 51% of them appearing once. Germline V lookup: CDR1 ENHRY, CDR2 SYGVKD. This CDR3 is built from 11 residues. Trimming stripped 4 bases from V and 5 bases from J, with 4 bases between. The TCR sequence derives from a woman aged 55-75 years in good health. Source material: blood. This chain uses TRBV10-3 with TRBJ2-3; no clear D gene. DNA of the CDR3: TGTGCCATCAGTGGGGAAGATACGCAGTATTTT. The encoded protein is CAISGEDTQYF.